Presented here are 9 T cell receptor beta chains from one specimen sequenced in a study of T-cell reconstitution after alpha-beta-depleted transplantation in children. A library of TCRbeta sequences, prepared with unique molecular identifiers, was generated. One entry per CDR3 protein, called by TCRdb with MiXCR from the PCR reads. This table has about 350,000 distinct CDR3 sequences, roughly 17% appearing once. This specimen was PBMCs, mostly from graft donor cells, taken 360 days after TCRalphabeta/CD19-depleted stem cell transplant. The receptors originated from a male patient between 2 and 10 years old who had a stem cell transplant for acute lymphoblastic leukemia, so the T cells may come from the graft donor.

The V and J genes are TRBV12-3 or TRBV12-4 and TRBJ2-5, with 9 bases aligning to TRBD1. Trimming cost V 6 bases and J 2 bases; bases outside gene matches: 7. This CDR3 has 15 residues. The CDR3 nucleotides read TGTGCCAGCAGACCCGACAGGGGGTCGCAAGAGACCCAGTACTTC. Encoded protein: CASRPDRGSQETQYF.

This clonotype was seen a few times. The chain couples TRBV30 to TRBJ2-1; the match to TRBD2 covers 8 bases. The ends lost 0 bases at V and 2 bases at J; junction bases unmatched: 6. CDR3 length: 16 residues. In germline, CDR1 is GTSNPN, CDR2 SVGIG (reference sequence). This CDR3 reads CAWSVLRAGAYNEQFF. The CDR3 nucleotides read TGTGCCTGGAGTGTACTCCGAGCGGGGGCCTACAATGAGCAGTTCTTC.

The sample holds one count of this clonotype. This sequence joins TRBV5-1 and TRBJ2-6; 7 bases line up with TRBD1. The germline CDR1 and CDR2 sequences are SGHRS and YFSETQ. The CDR3 contains 16 residues. V dropped 0 bases and J dropped 2; count of bases not matched to a gene: 2. CDR3 sequence reads: CASSLGRGPGANVLTF. In DNA, the CDR3 is TGCGCCAGCAGCTTGGGAAGGGGGCCTGGGGCCAACGTCCTGACTTTC.

The genes are TRBV29-1 and TRBJ2-2; TRBD1 might be the D (5 bases). The germline V gene encodes CDR1 SQVTM and CDR2 ANQGSEA. The CDR3 is made up of 13 amino acids. Trimming pared 4 bases from V and 7 bases from J, leaving 13 bases between. CDR3 bases: TGCAGCGTTGTAAGGGGTTCTGGCGGGGAGCTGTTTTTT. Its translation is CSVVRGSGGELFF.

The table lists this clonotype with a few counts. The chain recombines TRBV28 with TRBJ2-3; 9 positions match TRBD2. Germline trimming cut 3 bases from V and 0 bases from J; bases unmatched to any gene: 7. This CDR3 region has 17 residues. Germline values: CDR1 MDHEN, CDR2 SYDVKM. CDR3 sequence: CASSFPLAGLSTDTQYF. Written as DNA, the CDR3 is TGTGCCAGCAGTTTTCCCCTAGCGGGACTCAGCACAGATACGCAGTATTTT.

This clonotype was observed a handful of times. This rearrangement joins TRBV7-3 to TRBJ2-1; D perhaps matches TRBD2 (6 bases). The CDR3 spans 15 residues. V lost 5 bases and J lost 2, with 13 bases in between. Germline V gene lookup returns CDR1 SGHTA and CDR2 FQGTGA. As DNA, the CDR3 is TGTGCCAGCAGCGGGGGACTCAGTACCTACAATGAGCAGTTCTTC. It codes for CASSGGLSTYNEQFF. Full variable domain (remainder filled in from reference TRBV7-3 and TRBJ2-1): GAGVSQTPSNKVTEKGKYVELRCDPISGHTALYWYRQSLGQGPEFLIYFQGTGAADDSGLPNDRFFAVRPEGSVSTLKIQRTERGDSAVYLCASSGGLSTYNEQFFGPGTRLTVL.

In its sample, this clonotype was seen a few times. J is TRBJ2-7 and V is TRBV12-3 or TRBV12-4; 7 bases are a match to TRBD1. The CDR3 spans 14 residues. The ends lost 2 bases at V and 5 bases at J; junction bases unmatched: 6. CDR3 DNA sequence: TGTGCCAGCAGTTTAAACAGGGGAGTCGACGAGCAGTACTTC. Its translation is CASSLNRGVDEQYF.

The chain couples TRBV27 to TRBJ2-5, with D possibly being TRBD2 (5 bases). Germline CDR1 is MNHEY and CDR2 is SMNVEV (reference sequence). The CDR3 spans 16 residues. Trimming took off 5 bases at V and 9 bases at J, with 25 bases between the two ends. CDR3 amino acids: CASSHRLPGPKEAQYF. CDR3 sequence (DNA): TGTGCCAGCAGTCATCGACTCCCGGGTCCCAAGGAGGCCCAGTACTTC.

This clonotype has just a few counts. The junction differs from germline at one of its ends, possibly a read error. The chain carries TRBV2 and TRBJ2-2, with D maybe TRBD1 (6 bases). The CDR3 has 14 amino acids. Germline CDR1 SNHLY, CDR2 FYNNEI. The chain's CDR3 is CASIERGSTGELFF. For the CDR3, the DNA is TGTGCCAGCATTGAAAGGGGGAGCACCGGGGAGCTGTTTTTT.